One and the same sample provided the 30 T cell receptor beta chains below, sequenced in a study of CD8+ T cells in alopecia areata. As for treatment: oral pan-JAK inhibitor, 5-10 mg twice daily. Sequencing relied on a cDNA template that was reverse transcribed from extracted RNA. Profiling relied on immunoSEQ multiplex PCR, and the TCRdb table lists in-frame clones only, not all of them. The sample contains some 190,000 clones, more than 50% of which appear only once. The sequencing used CD4+ T cells sorted from blood, collected at week 24, from a patient treated with tofacitinib. These receptors came from a human donor with alopecia areata.

This clone was seen a handful of times. The chain couples TRBV7-2 to TRBJ2-2; no clear D. The CDR3 runs to 13 residues. V lost 3 bases to trimming and J lost 4 bases, with 6 bases between them. Germline V gene data show CDR1 as SGHTA and CDR2 as FQGNSA. The CDR3 region has the DNA TGTGCCAGCAGCTTCATTTCCACCGGGGAGCTGTTTTTT. Its translation: CASSFISTGELFF. Filled out from reference TRBV7-2 and TRBJ2-2, the complete variable domain reads GAGVSQSPSNKVTEKGKDVELRCDPISGHTALYWYRQSLGQGLEFLIYFQGNSAPDKSGLPSDRFSAERTGGSVSTLTIQRTQQEDSAVYLCASSFISTGELFFGEGSRLTVL.

This chain joins TRBV9 and TRBJ2-3, with a weak D call TRBD2 (7 bases). The germline gives CDR1 SGDLS, CDR2 YYNGEE. This CDR3 contains 11 residues. V lost 8 bases and J lost 9, with 13 bases in between. The CDR3 DNA reads TGTGCCAGTTCGGAGGGGGGGACGCAGTATTTT. Protein sequence: CASSEGGTQYF.

This chain uses TRBV4-1 with TRBJ1-6, with TRBD1 identical over 9 bases. The CDR3 extends over 15 amino acids. Germline CDR1 reads MGHRA; CDR2 reads YSYEKL. The junction had 2 bases not matched to a gene; V was cut back by 3 bases and J by 5 bases. CDR3 region: CASSQDRGNNSPLHF. The CDR3 nucleotides read TGCGCCAGCAGCCAGGACAGGGGCAATAATTCACCCCTCCACTTT.

This clone has a single count. V gene TRBV11-2 combines with J gene TRBJ2-5, with 10 bases that match TRBD1. V shed 1 base and J 5 bases; nucleotides not matched to a gene: 4. CDR3 size: 15 residues. CDR1 and CDR2 (germline): SGHAT, FQNNGV. CDR3 residues: CASSLGQGARETQYF. The DNA of the CDR3 is TGTGCCAGCAGCTTAGGACAGGGGGCGAGGGAGACCCAGTACTTC. Full variable domain (outside the CDR3, taken from reference TRBV11-2 and TRBJ2-5): EAGVAQSPRYKIIEKRQSVAFWCNPISGHATLYWYQQILGQGPKLLIQFQNNGVVDDSQLPKDRFSAERLKGVDSTLKIQPAKLEDSAVYLCASSLGQGARETQYFGPGTRLLVL.

V usage is TRBV13 and J usage is TRBJ1-1, with no clear D. The CDR3 consists of 15 residues. The germline V gene encodes CDR1 PRHDT and CDR2 FYEKMQ (reference sequence). Trimming left V 1 base short and J 8 bases short, with 17 bases between. The CDR3 nucleotides read TGTGCCAGCAGCTTAGATAGGCGGGGAGTACCCGAAGCTTTCTTT. It yields the protein CASSLDRRGVPEAFF.

This clone has only a few counts. The chain carries TRBV2 and TRBJ2-3; D might be TRBD1 (6 bases). Trimming removed 7 bases at V and 5 bases at J, with 25 bases between. The CDR3 consists of 17 residues. CDR1 and CDR2 (germline): SNHLY, FYNNEI. For the CDR3, the DNA is TGTGCCAGCACTCCCCAAGGGGTCGGGACAAAAAGAGATACGCAGTATTTT. This encodes CASTPQGVGTKRDTQYF.

The CDR3 sequence: CASSLGPVGSGETQYF. In nucleotides, the CDR3 is TGCGCCAGCAGCTTGGGCCCGGTAGGGAGCGGAGAGACCCAGTACTTC. V gene TRBV5-1 combines with J gene TRBJ2-5; possible D gene TRBD2, 5 bases. Germline CDR1 reads SGHRS; CDR2 reads YFSETQ. Trimming took off 0 bases at V and 4 bases at J, with 16 bases between the two ends. This CDR3 spans 16 amino acids.

This clone was picked up a small number of times. The chain's CDR3 is CASRRANEKLFF. DNA for the CDR3: TGTGCCAGCAGGAGGGCTAATGAAAAACTGTTTTTT. The V call is TRBV7-2, the J call TRBJ1-4; D gene unclear. CDR1 is SGHTA, CDR2 FQGNSA, per germline. This CDR3 contains 12 residues. The V and J ends lost 6 bases and 3 bases respectively, with 5 bases between them.

V usage is TRBV29-1 and J usage is TRBJ1-1; 8 nucleotides line up with TRBD1. The CDR3 is made up of 15 amino acids. Germline loops: CDR1 SQVTM, CDR2 ANQGSEA. Trimming took 2 bases from V and 7 from J; bases not matched to a gene: 12. This chain's CDR3 is CSVETISGGQGEAFF. DNA of the CDR3: TGCAGCGTTGAAACGATATCAGGGGGCCAGGGTGAAGCTTTCTTT.

This clone was picked up many times. The chain links TRBV7-2 to TRBJ2-7, with TRBD1 matching 7 bases. J lost 12 bases, V lost 4 bases, and 12 bases had no gene match. The CDR3 consists of 13 residues. The germline CDR1 and CDR2 sequences are SGHTA and FQGNSA. CDR3 amino acids: CASSSTSTGVPYF. The CDR3 nucleotides are TGTGCCAGCAGCTCGACCTCTACAGGGGTCCCGTACTTC.

In this sample, this clone turned up a few times. V and J are TRBV29-1 and TRBJ2-1; TRBD1 agrees at 9 bases. Per germline, CDR1 SQVTM and CDR2 ANQGSEA. The J segment lost 2 bases and the V segment lost 3 bases, leaving 8 bases of the junction unmatched. The CDR3 runs to 16 residues. CDR3 nucleotides: TGCAGCGTTGAGGGGGGACAGGGAGGAACCTACAATGAGCAGTTCTTC. It specifies CSVEGGQGGTYNEQFF.

In regard to this clone: Other DNA sequences from this sample encode an identical CDR3 as well. V and J are TRBV5-6 and TRBJ2-7; 10 nucleotides align to TRBD1. J gave up 3 bases and V 4 bases, and 1 base lay outside the gene matches. The CDR3 has 13 residues. Germline CDR1 reads SGHDT; CDR2 reads YYEEEE. The CDR3 coding sequence is TGTGCCAGCAGCAGGGACAGGGGCTACGAGCAGTACTTC. This encodes CASSRDRGYEQYF.

The chain couples TRBV7-9 to TRBJ2-7; D uncertain. Trimming cost V 5 bases and J 0 bases, with 11 bases left between them. CDR3 length: 14 amino acids. From germline, CDR1 is SEHNR and CDR2 FQNEAQ (reference sequence). The CDR3 DNA follows: TGTGCCAGCAGCACCGACACCAGCTCCTACGAGCAGTACTTC. Its protein product is CASSTDTSSYEQYF.

This chain uses TRBV29-1 with TRBJ2-2; no definite D call. Germline V CDR1 and CDR2: SQVTM, ANQGSEA. V gave up 4 bases and J gave up 6 bases, with 12 bases separating them. This CDR3 is built from 13 residues. The CDR3 loop reads CSVVRESPGELFF. CDR3 coding DNA: TGCAGCGTTGTTCGAGAGTCTCCCGGGGAGCTGTTTTTT.

The chain joins TRBV29-1 to TRBJ1-2; D is unclear. This CDR3 spans 12 amino acids. The germline CDR1 and CDR2 sequences are SQVTM and ANQGSEA. Trimming shortened V by 6 bases and J by 2 bases, and 10 bases separated the two germline ends. The CDR3 sequence: CSVGGENYGYTF. CDR3 bases: TGCAGCGTCGGTGGGGAGAACTATGGCTACACCTTC.

This clone was detected only once. V gene TRBV5-1 combines with J gene TRBJ2-6, with D unresolved. The germline gives CDR1 SGHRS, CDR2 YFSETQ. The V and J ends lost 4 bases and 0 bases respectively, with 8 bases between them. The CDR3 has 15 residues. This CDR3 reads CASSMTTSGANVLTF. In nucleotides, the CDR3 is TGCGCCAGCAGCATGACGACCTCTGGGGCCAACGTCCTGACTTTC.

This chain joins TRBV27 and TRBJ1-6; D unclear. The CDR3 is made up of 14 amino acids. CDR1 and CDR2 (germline): MNHEY, SMNVEV (reference sequence). The V and J ends lost 7 bases and 8 bases respectively, with 15 bases between them. The CDR3 protein is CASKALEEYSPLHF. CDR3 coding DNA: TGTGCCAGCAAGGCCTTGGAAGAGTATTCACCCCTCCACTTT.

This clone appeared a single time. This chain uses TRBV27 with TRBJ2-1; 16 positions agree with TRBD2. The germline gives CDR1 MNHEY, CDR2 SMNVEV (reference sequence). The junction had 9 bases not matched to a gene; V was cut back by 6 bases and J by 4 bases. The CDR3 covers 18 residues. CDR3 sequence: CASRPGTSGGGTYNEQFF. DNA for the CDR3: TGTGCCAGCAGACCCGGGACTAGCGGGGGGGGTACGTACAATGAGCAGTTCTTC.

The chain uses TRBV5-1 and TRBJ2-7; perhaps TRBD1 as D (5 bases). Trimming removed 5 bases at V and 0 bases at J, with 18 bases between. CDR1 is SGHRS, CDR2 YFSETQ, per germline. The CDR3 length is 16 residues. CDR3 amino acids: CASRPETAWSSYEQYF. In DNA, the CDR3 is TGCGCCAGCAGGCCTGAGACAGCTTGGAGCTCCTACGAGCAGTACTTC.

This chain links TRBV25-1 with TRBJ2-1; D not certain. In germline, CDR1 is MGHDK, CDR2 SYGVNS. V was cut by 0 bases and J by 6 bases, with 6 bases left in between. The CDR3 runs 13 residues. CDR3 nucleotides: TGTGCCAGCAGTGAATATAACTCCAATGAGCAGTTCTTC. The encoded protein is CASSEYNSNEQFF.

The CDR3 DNA follows: TGTGCCAGCAGCGTAGGAGAGTCGTACTCTGGAAACACCATATATTTT. This translates into CASSVGESYSGNTIYF. The J gene is TRBJ1-3, the V gene TRBV9; unclear D gene. The germline V gene has CDR1 SGDLS and CDR2 YYNGEE. This CDR3 is built from 16 residues. Deletions cut 0 bases from V and 0 bases from J, with 10 bases between.

The chain combines TRBV6-6 with TRBJ1-1; D perhaps matches TRBD1 (5 bases). Germline CDR1 reads MNHNY; CDR2 reads SVGAGI (reference sequence). This CDR3 has 14 residues. Trimming pared 3 bases from V and 8 bases from J, leaving 16 bases between. This CDR3 is CASSYPGPPAEAFF. The DNA for the CDR3 is TGTGCCAGCAGTTATCCGGGACCTCCCGCAGAAGCTTTCTTT.

V is TRBV5-1 and J is TRBJ2-3; D not resolved. V lost 5 bases and J lost 5, with 12 bases in between. The CDR3 contains 13 residues. Per germline, CDR1 SGHRS and CDR2 YFSETQ. CDR3 sequence (DNA): TGCGCCAGCAGGCATTCGTCGGAAGATACGCAGTATTTT. This encodes CASRHSSEDTQYF.

V gene TRBV5-1 combines with J gene TRBJ2-3; tentative D call: TRBD1 (5 bases). The ends were cut back, 0 bases at V and 4 bases at J, with 9 bases in the middle. Germline CDR1 and CDR2: SGHRS and YFSETQ. The CDR3 is 14 residues long. The CDR3 sequence is CASSLAGAADTQYF. Here the CDR3 DNA reads TGCGCCAGCAGCTTGGCTGGGGCTGCAGATACGCAGTATTTT.

The rearrangement uses TRBV9 and TRBJ1-6; TRBD1 matches 9 bases. Unmatched junction bases numbered 5, after V lost 2 bases and J lost 8 bases. The CDR3 totals 15 residues. Germline V gene sequence: CDR1 SGDLS, CDR2 YYNGEE. CDR3 bases: TGTGCCAGCAGCGTTTGGGACAGGGCCGATTCACCCCTCCACTTT. This sequence encodes CASSVWDRADSPLHF.

The chain employs TRBV29-1 and TRBJ1-4; 8 bases line up with TRBD1. The V and J ends lost 7 bases and 10 bases, in that order; junction bases with no gene match: 8. The CDR3 loop spans 12 amino acids. Germline assignment: CDR1 SQVTM and CDR2 ANQGSEA. CDR3: CSGRTGMGKLFF. In DNA form, the CDR3 reads TGCAGCGGAAGGACAGGGATGGGAAAACTGTTTTTT.

The chain carries TRBV5-4 and TRBJ1-2; 8 nucleotides agree with TRBD1. CDR3 length equals 15 residues. Per germline, CDR1 SGHNT and CDR2 YYREEE (reference sequence). V gave up 4 bases and J gave up 3 bases; unmatched junction bases: 8. The CDR3 bases are TGTGCCAGCAGCCCCGAGGACAGGGAGTACTATGGCTACACCTTC. Translation gives CASSPEDREYYGYTF.

The V gene is TRBV27, the J gene TRBJ1-6; D gene ambiguous. With 3 bases removed from V and 7 bases from J, the gap between germline ends came to 4 bases. Looked up from germline, CDR1 is MNHEY and CDR2 is SMNVEV (reference sequence). The length of the CDR3 is 12 residues. The CDR3 loop is CASSFLNSPLHF. The CDR3 region has the DNA TGTGCCAGCAGTTTCCTAAATTCACCCCTCCACTTT.

This rearrangement joins TRBV29-1 to TRBJ1-1; 7 bases line up with TRBD1. The V gene end was trimmed by 7 bases and the J gene end by 8 bases; junction bases not matched to a gene: 10. The CDR3 spans 12 residues. Germline-derived CDR1 and CDR2 are SQVTM and ANQGSEA. CDR3 in DNA: TGCAGCGGCGAAAGTATAGGGGGCGAAGCTTTCTTT. It codes for CSGESIGGEAFF.

The V and J genes are TRBV30 and TRBJ2-1; 10 bases line up with TRBD2. The CDR3 is 15 amino acids. V was clipped by 2 bases and J by 2 bases; unmatched bases: 3. CDR1 GTSNPN and CDR2 SVGIG come from the germline V gene (reference sequence). The CDR3 DNA follows: TGTGCCTGGAGTCAGACTAGCGGGCCCTACAATGAGCAGTTCTTC. Encoded protein: CAWSQTSGPYNEQFF.